This T cell receptor (beta chain) emerged from a study of control samples from healthy donors and cancer patients. Clones were read by immunoSEQ multiplex PCR, and TCRdb kept only the in-frame ones, dropping some. In the table there are approximately 94,000 clones, roughly 84% of which are singletons. Germline CDR1 and CDR2: KGHSH and LQKENI. Trimming took 8 bases from V and 1 from J; bases not matched to a gene: 5. There are 15 residues in the CDR3. This rearrangement joins TRBV18 to TRBJ1-5, with TRBD1 matching over 10 bases. The receptor was isolated from a woman between 45 and 65 years old in good health. Sample: blood. The CDR3 coding sequence is TGTGCCAGCGGGACAGGGGAGGCGAGCAATCAGCCCCAGCATTTT. Its translation: CASGTGEASNQPQHF.